The present T cell receptor beta chain was sequenced within a study of identical twins (TCRdb year 2016). Broadly, across the study: The study deep-sequenced TCR alpha and beta repertoires from monozygotic twins, unrelated adults of various ages and cord blood to test whether fetal clonotypes persist. To rule out contamination, the twin experiments were replicated at different times with different library preparation protocols. Study-wide findings and limitations: Abundant cord blood beta clonotypes had fewer insertions, young adult naive repertoires showed a similar but weaker trend, and memory repertoires showed no such trend. Excess twin sharing in beta out-of-frame sequences was weaker because fewer shared sequences lowered the signal-to-noise ratio. Because the same donors could not be followed over many years, conclusions were based on cross-sectional statistical analysis. Out-of-frame TCR alpha sequences shared between twins showed an excess of low generation-probability sequences compared with coincidental sharing between unrelated individuals. Out-of-frame TCR alpha sharing in monozygotic twins was systematically underestimated by recombination models, whereas sharing between unrelated individuals was in agreement with the recombination models. Invariant T cells such as MAIT and iNKT could partly confound zero-insertion analyses, though diverse VJ usage argued against this for most clonotypes.

Only healthy Caucasian donors were included. Three pairs of female monozygotic twins, all aged about 18 to 29 years, made up the twin cohort. Peripheral blood mononuclear cells were the source from which RNA for the TCR libraries was isolated. The library relied on 5' RACE. Sequenced using an Illumina HiSeq 2000. A universal primer binding site was added through template switching, and the final cDNA carried a unique molecular identifier so that TCR cDNA molecules could be counted accurately. Specific primers in the conserved constant-segment region were used to synthesize first-strand cDNA for TCR alpha and beta chains. To control for contamination, every cDNA library carried two barcodes: a SMART-Mk sample barcode plus Illumina barcodes. TruSeq adapter sequences along with Illumina sample barcodes were introduced in two successive PCR steps. The Illumina HiSeq platform was used with custom primers to sequence TCR alpha and beta cDNA libraries. In the source study's methods: Raw reads were processed with MiGEC to extract unique molecular identifiers, and MiXCR was used to determine CDR3 positions. Recombination models were inferred per individual with the repgenHMM and IGoR tools using an EM algorithm. Shared clonotype analysis was performed with the tcR package in R, normalizing sharing by the product of cloneset sizes. To study raw recombination without the effects of thymic and clonal selection, out-of-frame nonproductive sequences were analyzed. TCRdb reprocessing: public reads trimmed at Q25 with fastp, clones called with MiXCR, in-frame beta chains kept. Every entry covers one CDR3 protein and lists the most common genes and DNA from its rows. In this record, the V and J calls reflect TCRdb's handling and not the investigators' own analysis. Here the sample has about 700,000 distinct CDR3 sequences; 8.6% occur a single time. Together, the top ten hold approximately 0.96% of the sample.

As to this clonotype: No cognate antigen has been identified for it. Within one base of it there is no much larger clone, and no base qualities were kept.

CDR1 MRHNA and CDR2 SNTAGT were looked up in the germline V gene. The CDR3 runs 16 residues from the cysteine to the phenylalanine. CDR3 DNA only is kept here, 48 bases in frame from base 1. V has 5 bases trimmed and J has 1 base trimmed; junction bases matching no gene number 7. This sample also belongs to another study, concerning yellow fever vaccine responses in identical twins. The second study's paper adds: The authors reported that the T cell response to vaccination in identical twins appeared partly convergent and partly personalized. Focusing on identical twins, the study followed the T cell clones that responded to the vaccine, and did so with precision.

Sample: PBMCs. The chain couples TRBV6-4 to TRBJ2-2, and 7 junction bases match TRBD1. The receptor was isolated from a woman between 18 and 29 years old in good health. The DNA sequence is as follows: TGTGCCAGCAGTTCCTCGGGACAGAGGAACACCGGGGAGCTGTTTTTT. Its translation is CASSSSGQRNTGELFF.